These T cell receptor beta chains were read from a single sample in a study of breast tumors, draining lymph nodes, adjacent tissues. TCRdb re-called the multiplex PCR reads through MiXCR, storing one row per CDR3 protein. Of about 200,000 distinct CDR3 sequences listed, approximately 31% were seen once; the top ten hold over 4%. Sequencing was done on a sample of axillary lymph node tissue. These receptors were taken from a female donor with breast cancer. Some clones in this sample may be carry-over from other donors' samples. Each CDR3 is given with its conserved first and last residue. Each record gives: clone size, V gene, J gene, D gene, CDR3 DNA, CDR3 protein. The D gene is left open where the match is weak. Rows give clone size only sometimes, using once, few, many, or a class for an expanded clone.

many	TRBV5-1	TRBJ1-2	NA	TGCGCCAGCAGCGCGGACGGGTGGGGCTATGGCTACACCTTC	CASSADGWGYGYTF
NA	TRBV7-7	TRBJ2-5	NA	TGTGCTAGCAGCTTAGTGAGTGCTAGAGTGATGGAGACCCAGTACTTC	CASSLVSARVMETQYF
many	TRBV20-1	TRBJ1-6	TRBD1	TGCAGTGCTAGGGTCGGGACAGGGGGCTATGGTAATTCACCCCTCCACTTT	CSARVGTGGYGNSPLHF
many	TRBV7-9	TRBJ2-5	TRBD1	TGTGCCAGCAGTCAGACAGGGGGCCCGCAAGAGACCCAGTACTTC	CASSQTGGPQETQYF
many	TRBV7-2	TRBJ2-3	NA	TGTGCCAGCAGTCCAACCTCCGCCGGGTCCCCCACAGATACGCAGTATTTT	CASSPTSAGSPTDTQYF
many	TRBV11-2	TRBJ2-5	NA	TGTGCCAGCAGCTCCCGTGGCGGGGAGGTGGGAGAGACCCAGTACTTC	CASSSRGGEVGETQYF
few	TRBV30	TRBJ1-3	TRBD1	TGTGCCTGGAGTAGGTGGACAGGTGGAAACACCATATATTTT	CAWSRWTGGNTIYF
NA	TRBV10-3	TRBJ1-1	TRBD1	TGTGCCATCAGCCCCGGGACAGCGAACACTGAAGCTTTCTTT	CAISPGTANTEAFF
many	TRBV18	TRBJ2-7	TRBD1	TGTGCCAGCTCACCAAGGGGACAGGAGTCCTACGAGCAGTACTTC	CASSPRGQESYEQYF
many	TRBV20-1	TRBJ2-5	NA	TGCAGTGCTAGAGATGACAACCAAGAGACCCAGTACTTC	CSARDDNQETQYF
NA	TRBV28	TRBJ1-6	NA	TGTGCCAGCAGGGCAGGGTATTCACCCCTCCACTTT	CASRAGYSPLHF
few	TRBV18	TRBJ2-1	NA	TGTGCCAGCATCGCCGCGCGGACCAATGAGCAGTTCTTC	CASIAARTNEQFF
many	TRBV20-1	TRBJ1-2	NA	TGCAGTGCTAGAGAGGGGCGTTATGGCTACACCTTC	CSAREGRYGYTF
NA	TRBV11-2	TRBJ2-7	NA	TGTGCCAGCAGCTTACAAACCTTC	CASSLQTF
NA	TRBV20-1	TRBJ1-1	NA	TGCAGTGCTCCCCAGCCCAGCAACACTGGAGCTTTCTTT	CSAPQPSNTGAFF
many	TRBV7-6	TRBJ2-5	NA	TGTGCCAGCAGCTTAGCGCACTCGGGACGGAAATTCCAAGAGACCCAGTACTTC	CASSLAHSGRKFQETQYF
many	TRBV20-1	TRBJ2-5	NA	TGCAGTGCTAGAGATATGCTAGCTTTAACAGAGACCCAGTACTTC	CSARDMLALTETQYF
NA	TRBV5-8	TRBJ2-5	NA	TGTGCCAGCAGCTTCTACAGGGAGGACGGTGGCTACCAAGAGACCCAGTACTTC	CASSFYREDGGYQETQYF
many	TRBV11-2	TRBJ1-6	NA	TGTGCCAGCAGCTTCTCGGGGGGGAATAATTCACCCCTCCACTTT	CASSFSGGNNSPLHF
medium-sized	TRBV4-1	TRBJ2-3	TRBD2	TGCGCCAGCAGCCAAGATCCACCGGGACTAGCGGGAGTGGACCCCACAGATACGCAGTATTTT	CASSQDPPGLAGVDPTDTQYF
many	TRBV29-1	TRBJ1-3	TRBD1	TGCAGCGTTCGCACCGGGACAGCGACTGGAAACACCATATATTTT	CSVRTGTATGNTIYF
NA	TRBV7-8	TRBJ2-7	TRBD2	TGTGCCAGCAGCACCGGGACTAGCGGTAAACCCTACGAGCAGTACTTC	CASSTGTSGKPYEQYF
many	TRBV20-1	TRBJ2-3	NA	TGCAGTGCCCTTTCTGCCGGAAGCACAGATACGCAGTATTTT	CSALSAGSTDTQYF
many	TRBV6-5	TRBJ2-7	NA	TGTGCCAGCAGTAGCGGACAGACCCGAGGCGAGCAGTACTTC	CASSSGQTRGEQYF
many	TRBV4-1	TRBJ2-1	NA	TGCGCCAGCAGCCAAGAGGATCGAAGGGGGGCAAGGGAGCAGTTCTTC	CASSQEDRRGAREQFF
NA	TRBV6-1	TRBJ1-2	NA	TGTGCCAGCAGTGAAGCGCCCAAGGGGCACTATGGCTACACCTTC	CASSEAPKGHYGYTF
NA	TRBV7-2	TRBJ2-3	TRBD2	TGTGCCAGCAGCTTGGCATCTGGACTAGCGGGAGTGGACCCCACAGATACGCAGTATTTT	CASSLASGLAGVDPTDTQYF
many	TRBV19	TRBJ2-7	NA	TGTGCCAGTAGTATTTGGCGGGATTCCTACGAGCAGTACTTC	CASSIWRDSYEQYF
many	TRBV25-1	TRBJ1-6	NA	TGTGCCAGCAGTGAATCGGGGACGGGGAATAATTCACCCCTCCACTTT	CASSESGTGNNSPLHF
many	TRBV6-5	TRBJ2-7	NA	TGTGCCACCACTCCCCAGGCCTCCTACGAGCAGTACTTC	CATTPQASYEQYF
many	TRBV29-1	TRBJ2-7	NA	TGCAGCGTTGGACAAAGCTACGAGCAGTACTTC	CSVGQSYEQYF
many	TRBV7-2	TRBJ2-7	NA	TGTGCCAGCAGCTCCTTAGAGGGTTACCACGAGCAGTACTTC	CASSSLEGYHEQYF
few	TRBV3-1	TRBJ2-2	TRBD2	TGTGCCAGCAGCCCTGGGACTAGCGGCGCCGGGGAGCTGTTTTTT	CASSPGTSGAGELFF
many	TRBV6-2/TRBV6-3	TRBJ2-7	NA	TGTGCCAGCAGTTACTCAGGAAGGCCTACCTACGAGCAGTACTTC	CASSYSGRPTYEQYF
NA	TRBV20-1	TRBJ1-5	TRBD1	TGCAGTGCTAGTGGGACAGGGGGCTCCCTTCAGGGCTACGAGCATTTT	CSASGTGGSLQGYEHF
many	TRBV9	TRBJ2-2	NA	TGTGCCAGCAGCGTAGAAAGTTTGGCCGGAGTTACCGGGGAGCTGTTTTTT	CASSVESLAGVTGELFF
NA	TRBV5-1	TRBJ2-3	TRBD2	TGCGCCAGCGATAGCGGGAGTACGACAGATACGCAGTATTTT	CASDSGSTTDTQYF
many	TRBV13	TRBJ2-7	NA	TGTGCCAGCAGCCTACTAGGTAGCTACGAGCAGTACTTC	CASSLLGSYEQYF
many	TRBV7-2	TRBJ2-1	TRBD2	TGTGCCAGCACTCTAGTGGCGGGGGGCTACAATGAGCAGTTCTTC	CASTLVAGGYNEQFF
NA	TRBV19	TRBJ2-5	TRBD2	TGTGCCAGTAGAGAAGCTAGCGGGAAATCCTCTGAGACCCAGTACTTC	CASREASGKSSETQYF